Given below is one TCR beta chain in context. This clone was recorded only once. Its cognate antigen has yet to be identified. No much larger clone is present one base from it, and per-base qualities are unavailable. This sample stems from a study of technical replicates of blood from a few donors (dated by TCRdb to about 2017). The library was built by means of the immunoSEQ multiplex PCR assay. Imported from immuneACCESS, the table was reduced by TCRdb to in-frame sequences with V and J called. These copies leave out some clones; in studies compared against another copy, an unresolved V gene accounts for under half, and the cause of the remainder is not known. Counted in this sample were 80,000 to 90,000 clones; around 94% of them appeared once. Of the sample, less than 0.3% is held by the ten largest clones. From the cysteine up to the phenylalanine, the CDR3 has a length of 17 residues. Only CDR3 DNA is held: 51 bases, read in frame from base 1. From the germline V gene, CDR1 is MRHNA and CDR2 is SNTAGT. The trim is 2 bases for V and 3 bases for J, with a gap of 14 bases between the germline ends.

This sequence was found in a human donor in good health. In this chain, TRBV6-4 is recombined with TRBJ1-6; no confident D gene assignment can be made. Sequencing input: T cells isolated from PBMCs. The base sequence is TGTGCCAGCAGTGACGTCCGGTCTAAGATCTATAATTCACCCCTCCACTTT. Its translation reads: CASSDVRSKIYNSPLHF.